Presented here are 28 T cell receptor beta chains from one specimen sequenced in a study of monozygotic twins with inflammatory bowel disease. With the 5' RACE reads reprocessed, TCRdb shows one record per CDR3 protein and no DNA. This listing includes 350,000 to 500,000 distinct CDR3 sequences. Material: blood. These receptors came from a human donor with ulcerative colitis or Crohn's disease, or a healthy co-twin of an affected twin (not recorded which).

The rearrangement uses TRBV14 and TRBJ2-1; TCRdb's D call of TRBD1 is untestable without DNA. Germline V gene lookup returns CDR1 SGHDN and CDR2 FVKESK. This CDR3 is 17 amino acids long. The CDR3 loop is CASSQDLKGGLLNEQFF.

The chain couples TRBV5-6 to TRBJ2-1; TCRdb's D gene call, TRBD1, goes unchecked for lack of DNA. This CDR3 comprises 13 residues. Per the germline V gene, CDR1 is SGHDT and CDR2 is YYEEEE. CDR3: CASSLTRQGEQFF.

The rearrangement uses TRBV7-9 and TRBJ2-1. This CDR3 is 13 amino acids long. In germline, CDR1 is SEHNR, CDR2 FQNEAQ (reference sequence). The CDR3 sequence: CASSLEWFGEQFF. Full variable domain (remainder filled in from reference TRBV7-9 and TRBJ2-1): DTGVSQNPRHKITKRGQNVTFRCDPISEHNRLYWYRQTLGQGPEFLTYFQNEAQLEKSRLLSDRFSAERPKGSFSTLEIQRTEQGDSAMYLCASSLEWFGEQFFGPGTRLTVL.

The chain carries TRBV18 and TRBJ2-3; with no DNA, the TCRdb D assignment of TRBD1 cannot be verified. This CDR3 comprises 15 residues. CDR1 is KGHSH, CDR2 LQKENI, per germline. CDR3 sequence reads: CASSTPGQGPDTQYF. The full variable domain, its missing parts supplied by reference TRBV18 and TRBJ2-3, is NAGVMQNPRHLVRRRGQEARLRCSPMKGHSHVYWYRQLPEEGLKFMVYLQKENIIDESGMPKERFSAEFPKEGPSILRIQQVVRGDSAAYFCASSTPGQGPDTQYFGPGTRLTVL.

The V gene is TRBV27, the J gene TRBJ2-5. Germline values: CDR1 MNHEY, CDR2 SMNVEV (reference sequence). The CDR3 sequence is 14 residues long. CDR3 sequence reads: CASSFSRNTETQYF.

This chain joins TRBV28 and TRBJ2-3; without DNA, the TCRdb call of TRBD1 cannot be checked. The CDR3 length is 15 residues. Germline V gene lookup returns CDR1 MDHEN and CDR2 SYDVKM. The CDR3 region is CASSPQGPSTDTQYF. The full variable domain, its missing parts supplied by reference TRBV28 and TRBJ2-3, is DVKVTQSSRYLVKRTGEKVFLECVQDMDHENMFWYRQDPGLGLRLIYFSYDVKMKEKGDIPEGYSVSREKKERFSLILESASTNQTSMYLCASSPQGPSTDTQYFGPGTRLTVL.

This rearrangement joins TRBV6-2 or TRBV6-3 to TRBJ2-1; as DNA is missing, the TRBD1 call by TCRdb cannot be tested. Germline CDR1 MNHEY, CDR2 SVGEGT. The CDR3 runs 14 residues. CDR3 sequence: CRAGGHSGSTEQFF.

The chain recombines TRBV11-2 with TRBJ2-4; there is no DNA to check the TCRdb D call of TRBD2. The CDR3 is 18 residues long. CDR1 SGHAT and CDR2 FQNNGV come from the germline V gene. The CDR3 region is CAGIGTSGRFGTKNIQYF.

The chain is built from TRBV20-1 and TRBJ2-3. CDR3 length equals 13 residues. Germline V CDR1 and CDR2: DFQATT, SNEGSKA (reference sequence). This chain's CDR3 is CSAKKQTTDTQYF.

The chain uses TRBV20-1 and TRBJ1-3. CDR3 length equals 14 residues. The germline gives CDR1 DFQATT, CDR2 SNEGSKA (reference sequence). CDR3 in amino acids: CSAPRMGSGNTIYF.

The rearrangement links TRBV9 to TRBJ2-1; with no DNA, the TCRdb D assignment of TRBD1 cannot be verified. The germline gives CDR1 SGDLS, CDR2 YYNGEE. The CDR3 totals 17 residues. CDR3 loop: CASSVATGTSSYNEQFF.

The chain employs TRBV5-1 and TRBJ2-2; TCRdb selects TRBD2, and the lack of DNA leaves this call unchecked. This CDR3 has 15 residues. The germline gives CDR1 SGHRS, CDR2 YFSETQ. Here the CDR3 reads CASSLVLAGAGELFF.

The chain combines TRBV2 with TRBJ1-5. This CDR3 has 13 residues. CDR1 SNHLY and CDR2 FYNNEI come from the germline V gene. The CDR3 loop is CASSEALFQPQHF.

This sequence joins TRBV7-9 and TRBJ1-5. The CDR3 spans 14 residues. The V gene's germline CDR1 is SEHNR and CDR2 FQNEAQ (reference sequence). CDR3 amino acids: CASSPWPGGQPQHF.

The rearrangement uses TRBV7-2 and TRBJ2-5; the TCRdb D gene call, TRBD1, has no DNA to confirm it. This CDR3 is built from 15 residues. Germline assignment: CDR1 SGHTA and CDR2 FQGNSA. The CDR3 is CASSLVWADQETQYF.

This rearrangement joins TRBV20-1 to TRBJ2-5; the TCRdb D gene call, TRBD1, has no DNA to confirm it. The V gene's germline CDR1 is DFQATT and CDR2 SNEGSKA (reference sequence). CDR3 length equals 14 residues. CDR3 sequence reads: CSARDIVGGETQYF.

The rearrangement uses TRBV3-1 and TRBJ1-1; the D call of TRBD1 rests on TCRdb alone, since no DNA is present to check it. The CDR3 extends over 14 amino acids. Germline loops: CDR1 LGHDT, CDR2 YNNKEL (reference sequence). This CDR3 reads CASSHPDRDTEAFF.

The CDR3 region is CASSYSNSLEQYF. The rearrangement uses TRBV6-6 and TRBJ2-7. Germline-derived CDR1 and CDR2 are MNHNY and SVGAGI (reference sequence). The length of the CDR3 is 13 residues.

This rearrangement joins TRBV7-9 to TRBJ2-3. The CDR3 has 12 amino acids. The V gene's germline CDR1 is SEHNR and CDR2 FQNEAQ (reference sequence). This chain's CDR3 is CASSSRPDTQYF.

This chain links TRBV28 with TRBJ2-4; TCRdb gives TRBD2 as the D gene, but with no DNA this cannot be confirmed. The CDR3 totals 17 residues. Germline-derived CDR1 and CDR2 are MDHEN and SYDVKM. The chain's CDR3 is CASSSDLLPLAKNIQYF.

The chain joins TRBV6-2 or TRBV6-3 to TRBJ1-1. Germline-derived CDR1 and CDR2 are MNHEY and SVGEGT. The CDR3 runs to 15 residues. The chain's CDR3 is CASSYGPLMNTEAFF.

The chain carries TRBV29-1 and TRBJ2-3; TCRdb's assignment of TRBD2 cannot be checked, as there is no DNA. This CDR3 comprises 12 residues. In germline, CDR1 is SQVTM, CDR2 ANQGSEA. The CDR3: CSGGLLEDTQYF.

J is TRBJ1-1 and V is TRBV12-3 or TRBV12-4. The CDR3 has 13 amino acids. CDR3 loop: CATIRDGNTEAFF.

The chain is built from TRBV28 and TRBJ2-5. There are 14 residues in the CDR3. From germline, CDR1 is MDHEN and CDR2 SYDVKM. The CDR3 here is CASSLGIFQETQYF.

The J gene is TRBJ2-1, the V gene TRBV20-1; without DNA, the TCRdb call of TRBD2 cannot be checked. CDR1 is DFQATT and CDR2 is SNEGSKA in the germline V gene (reference sequence). This CDR3 is built from 15 residues. This chain's CDR3 is CSARAGTSTYNEQFF.

The chain uses TRBV7-2 and TRBJ2-7; TCRdb's assignment of TRBD1 cannot be checked, as there is no DNA. CDR3 length: 11 amino acids. The germline CDR1 and CDR2 sequences are SGHTA and FQGNSA. CDR3 protein: CASTPFDEQYF.

This chain links TRBV18 with TRBJ2-3; as DNA is missing, the TRBD1 call by TCRdb cannot be tested. Germline lookup yields CDR1 KGHSH and CDR2 LQKENI. CDR3 length equals 16 residues. CDR3: CASSPPTGGLADTQYF.

The CDR3 sequence is CSAREDPLEKLFF. The J gene is TRBJ1-4, the V gene TRBV20-1. CDR3 length: 13 amino acids. From germline, CDR1 is DFQATT and CDR2 SNEGSKA (reference sequence).